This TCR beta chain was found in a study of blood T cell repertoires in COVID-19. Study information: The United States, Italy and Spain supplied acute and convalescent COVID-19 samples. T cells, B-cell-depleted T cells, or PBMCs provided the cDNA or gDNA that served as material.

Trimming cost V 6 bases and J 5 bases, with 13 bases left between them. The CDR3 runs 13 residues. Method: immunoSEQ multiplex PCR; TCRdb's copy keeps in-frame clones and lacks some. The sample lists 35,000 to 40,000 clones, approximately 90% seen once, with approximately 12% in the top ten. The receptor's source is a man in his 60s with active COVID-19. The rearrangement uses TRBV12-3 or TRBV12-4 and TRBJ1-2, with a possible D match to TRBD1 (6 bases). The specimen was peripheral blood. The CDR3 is CASSYTGFYGYTF. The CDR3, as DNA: TGTGCCAGCAGCTACACAGGGTTTTATGGCTACACCTTC.